These T cell receptor beta chains were read from a single sample in a study of cytomegalovirus exposure and HLA in healthy donors. Only in-frame clones appear in the TCRdb table, and some are missing; sequencing was by immunoSEQ multiplex PCR. The sample holds around 210,000 clones. The sequenced sample was PBMCs. These receptors came from a woman in her twenties or thirties in good health and CMV-seropositive. CDR3s include the opening cysteine and the closing phenylalanine or tryptophan. A D gene is named only where the DNA matches it firmly.

j_gene,v_gene,d_gene,CDR3nt,CDR3aa
TRBJ2-7,TRBV5-1,-,TGCGCCAGCAGCCTCCGGGAGCGGTCCTACGAGCAGTACTTC,CASSLRERSYEQYF
TRBJ1-1,TRBV5-1,-,TGCGCCAGCAGGGCACGATCCGAAGCTTTCTTT,CASRARSEAFF
TRBJ1-6,TRBV7-8,TRBD1,TGTGCCAGTACAGGGGGGCTTAATTCACCCCTCCACTTT,CASTGGLNSPLHF
TRBJ2-3,TRBV25-1,TRBD1,TGTGCCAGCAGTGAATCTGGGACAGGTTACACAGATACGCAGTATTTT,CASSESGTGYTDTQYF
TRBJ2-7,TRBV9,-,TGTGCCAGCAGCGTGGGGCCCTTAGCCGAGCAGTACTTC,CASSVGPLAEQYF
TRBJ1-1,TRBV29-1,-,TGCAGCGTTGCACCGGGGTGGGGAATGAACACTGAAGCTTTCTTT,CSVAPGWGMNTEAFF
TRBJ1-4,TRBV5-1,TRBD1,TGCGCCAGCAGCCCGCTTGTGGGACAGGGGGCGCGAAAAGAAAAACTGTTTTTT,CASSPLVGQGARKEKLFF
TRBJ1-2,TRBV10-1,-,TGCGCCAGCAGTCGGGACAAGAACTATGGCTACACCTTC,CASSRDKNYGYTF
TRBJ2-3,TRBV10-3,-,TGTGCCATCAGTGGGCAGGGAATCAAGGATACGCAGTATTTT,CAISGQGIKDTQYF
TRBJ1-2,TRBV6-4,TRBD1,TGTGCCAGCAGTGACTCCGGGACAGGGACCTATGGCTACACCTTC,CASSDSGTGTYGYTF
TRBJ2-5,TRBV25-1,-,TGTGCCAGCAGTAAGGAGGAGACCCAGTACTTC,CASSKEETQYF
TRBJ1-2,TRBV2,TRBD1,TGTGCCAGCAGTCCGTTTGGACAGGGAAACCACCATGGCTACACCTTC,CASSPFGQGNHHGYTF
TRBJ1-2,TRBV19,TRBD1,TGTGCCAGTAGTGAATCCCGGACAGGCTATGGCTACACCTTC,CASSESRTGYGYTF
TRBJ2-1,TRBV30,-,TGTGCCTGGAGTTCGAAGACTAGTGCAAGCCACAATGAGCAGTTCTTC,CAWSSKTSASHNEQFF
TRBJ2-5,TRBV9,TRBD2,TGTGCCAGCAGCGTAGGTCCTAGCGGGTGGAGGGAGACCCAGTACTTC,CASSVGPSGWRETQYF
TRBJ2-7,TRBV7-2,TRBD2,TGTGCCAGCAACGTCCCAGCGGGAGGGCTCTACGAGCAGTACTTC,CASNVPAGGLYEQYF
TRBJ1-5,TRBV5-8,-,TGTGCCAGCAGCTTGCGGAGCAATCAGCCCCAGCATTTT,CASSLRSNQPQHF
TRBJ1-4,TRBV4-3,TRBD1,TGCGCCAGCAGCCCCTATCCCGGACAGGACGCAACTAATGAAAAACTGTTTTTT,CASSPYPGQDATNEKLFF
TRBJ2-2,TRBV9,TRBD1,TGTGCCAGCAGTCCTTTGTCCCAGGGACAGGGGGCCGGGGAGCTGTTTTTT,CASSPLSQGQGAGELFF
TRBJ1-1,TRBV5-1,-,TGCGCCAGCAGCTTGGGCTCTCTGGGACATATGAACACTGAAGCTTTCTTT,CASSLGSLGHMNTEAFF
TRBJ1-4,TRBV5-1,TRBD1,TGCGCCTCCAGGACAGGGGAGGATGAAAAACTGTTTTTT,CASRTGEDEKLFF
TRBJ2-7,TRBV5-1,TRBD2,TGCGCCAGCAGCCCCTCGGGACTAGCGGGAGGAGGCGAGCAGTACTTC,CASSPSGLAGGGEQYF
TRBJ1-1,TRBV2,-,TGTGCCAGCAGTGTTACAGAATCGACTGAAGCTTTCTTT,CASSVTESTEAFF
TRBJ2-2,TRBV5-4,-,TGTGCCAGCAGCCTGGGGGGGCCTACGAACACCGGGGAGCTGTTTTTT,CASSLGGPTNTGELFF
TRBJ2-3,TRBV5-4,-,TGTGCCAGCAGCCCTGCGGGACTTAAAACCACAGATACGCAGTATTTT,CASSPAGLKTTDTQYF
TRBJ1-2,TRBV4-3,-,TGCGCCAGCAGCCAAGATCCCGGGAACTATGGCTACACCTTC,CASSQDPGNYGYTF
TRBJ1-6,TRBV5-1,-,TGCGCCAGCAGCCCCAGTCCCGACAGGCCCCTCCACTTT,CASSPSPDRPLHF
TRBJ1-2,TRBV30,-,TGTGCCTGGTCCCCGAGGGGGAATTCTAACTATGGCTACACCTTC,CAWSPRGNSNYGYTF
TRBJ2-1,TRBV10-3,TRBD2,TGTGCCATCAGTGAAGTGGGACTAGCGGGAGGGAGGAATGAGCAGTTCTTC,CAISEVGLAGGRNEQFF
TRBJ2-6,TRBV9,TRBD1,TGTGCCAGCAGCCCCCACAGGGGGCCTGGGGCCAACGTCCTGACTTTC,CASSPHRGPGANVLTF
TRBJ2-7,TRBV28,TRBD2,TGTGCCAGCAGCCCCACTAATAGCGGGAGGGCAGACGAGCAGTACTTC,CASSPTNSGRADEQYF
TRBJ2-7,TRBV5-3,TRBD1,TGTGCCAGAAGCAGGGGACAGGGGGCGTCGGCCTACGAGCAGTACTTC,CARSRGQGASAYEQYF
TRBJ2-1,TRBV10-1,TRBD1,TGCGCCAGCAGTGAGTCGGGACAGGGGAATAATGAGCAGTTCTTC,CASSESGQGNNEQFF
TRBJ2-7,TRBV7-2,-,TGTGCCAGCAGCTTCTCGGGTTCATACGAGCAGTACTTC,CASSFSGSYEQYF
TRBJ2-7,TRBV9,-,TGTGCCAGCAGCGTCAGACAGATCTCCTACGAGCAGTACTTC,CASSVRQISYEQYF
TRBJ1-5,TRBV15,-,TGTGCCACCAGCGCCGACAGAGGCGAGAATCAGCCCCAGCATTTT,CATSADRGENQPQHF
TRBJ1-6,TRBV6-1,TRBD1,TGTGCCAGCAGGGTTGGACAGGGACGGGATTCACCCCTCCACTTT,CASRVGQGRDSPLHF
TRBJ2-7,TRBV12-5,TRBD2,TGTGCTAGTGGTTTGGCACTCGGGGGGGTTTTGACTCACGAGCAGTACTTC,CASGLALGGVLTHEQYF
TRBJ1-2,TRBV5-1,-,TGCGCCAGCAGCTTGAGGGGGTCGGGGAGTGGCTACACCTTC,CASSLRGSGSGYTF
TRBJ2-7,TRBV15,TRBD1,TGTGCCACCAGCAGAGATGGTGGGACAGGCGCCTACGAGCAGTACTTC,CATSRDGGTGAYEQYF
TRBJ2-5,TRBV5-4,-,TGTGCCAGCAGCTTGGTCGCGGCCGAAGGGACCCAGTACTTC,CASSLVAAEGTQYF
TRBJ2-3,TRBV2,-,TGTGCCAGCTGCACGGGGGACACAGATACGCAGTATTTT,CASCTGDTDTQYF
TRBJ2-7,TRBV19,-,TGTGCCAGTAGTATGGGCGGGCCCAGCCCCTACGAGCAGTACTTC,CASSMGGPSPYEQYF
TRBJ2-2,TRBV7-8,-,TGTGCCAGCAGCTCCCGACTAGACCGGGCTAGGACCGGGGAGCTGTTTTTT,CASSSRLDRARTGELFF
TRBJ2-4,TRBV5-1,TRBD1,TGCGCCAGCAGCCAAGGACAGGGGGCAGAGATCGGGGCCAAAAACATTCAGTACTTC,CASSQGQGAEIGAKNIQYF
TRBJ1-4,TRBV7-9,TRBD1,TGTGCCAGCAGCTTAGTCCCCCCGGACAGGGGTGAAAAACTGTTTTTT,CASSLVPPDRGEKLFF
TRBJ2-7,TRBV11-2,TRBD1,TGTGCCAGCAGCGGACCGGGACAGGGGACGAGATCCGAGCAGTACTTC,CASSGPGQGTRSEQYF
TRBJ2-5,TRBV7-9,-,TGTGCCAGCAGCCCAGGGTTATGGGAGACCCAGTACTTC,CASSPGLWETQYF
TRBJ2-2,TRBV5-1,TRBD1,TGCGCCAGCCTCACAGGGGACACCGGGGAGCTGTTTTTT,CASLTGDTGELFF